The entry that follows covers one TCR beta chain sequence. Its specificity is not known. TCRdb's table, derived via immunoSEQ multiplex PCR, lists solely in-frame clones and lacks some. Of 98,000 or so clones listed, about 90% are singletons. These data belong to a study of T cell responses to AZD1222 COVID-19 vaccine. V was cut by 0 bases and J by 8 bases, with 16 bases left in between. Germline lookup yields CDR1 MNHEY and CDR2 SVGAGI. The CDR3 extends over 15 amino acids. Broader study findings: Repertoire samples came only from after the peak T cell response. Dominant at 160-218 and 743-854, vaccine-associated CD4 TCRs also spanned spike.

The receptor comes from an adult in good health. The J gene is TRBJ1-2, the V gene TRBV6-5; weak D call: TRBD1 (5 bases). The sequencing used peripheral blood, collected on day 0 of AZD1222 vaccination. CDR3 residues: CASSYSIQGSGGYTF. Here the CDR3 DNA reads TGTGCCAGCAGTTACTCGATTCAGGGTTCAGGAGGCTACACCTTC.